Listed here is a single T cell receptor beta chain. This entry is derived from a study of technical replicates of blood from a handful of donors. CDR1 is LNHDA, CDR2 SQIVND, per germline (reference sequence). The CDR3 consists of 15 residues. V lost 7 bases, J lost 5 bases, and 12 bases stayed unmatched. TCRdb's copy holds only in-frame clones and misses some; the assay was immunoSEQ multiplex PCR. The sample yields roughly 60,000 clones, around nine tenths seen once. V usage is TRBV19 and J usage is TRBJ1-1; 8 nucleotides match TRBD1. The receptor's source is a human donor in good health. Some clones in this sample may be carry-over from other donors' samples. Sequencing was done on a sample of PBMCs. The CDR3 spells CASTRGQGRTTEAFF. The CDR3 nucleotides are TGTGCCAGTACCCGAGGACAGGGAAGAACAACTGAAGCTTTCTTT.